This TCR beta chain originates from a study of shared clonotypes between healthy human individuals. Germline lookup yields CDR1 GTSNPN and CDR2 SVGIG (reference sequence). V dropped 3 bases and J dropped 3; count of bases not matched to a gene: 5. There are 13 residues in the CDR3. Libraries were prepared by immunoSEQ multiplex PCR; TCRdb keeps only in-frame clonotypes and omits some of them. This sample yields about 460,000 clones, of which 70% to 80% are seen a single time; around 13% belongs to the top ten. The sample holds a few counts of this clone. Antigen unknown. Study results and caveats: In having few donors, the study represented limited genetic and exposure-history diversity. The study sampled only blood, and tissue repertoires likely differ.

The sequence came from a woman between 40 and 55 years old in good health. Some clones in this sample may be carry-over from other donors' samples. This sequence joins TRBV30 and TRBJ2-7; 7 bases fit TRBD2. The sample consisted of PBMCs. The CDR3: CAWSRASGYEQYF. The CDR3 DNA reads as TGTGCCTGGAGCCGGGCTAGCGGCTACGAGCAGTACTTC.